Shown below are 19 T cell receptor beta chains from a single sample sequenced in a study of blood T cell repertoires in COVID-19. Produced via immunoSEQ multiplex PCR; TCRdb's table is partial and in-frame only. The profile covers about 240,000 clones, with 70% to 75% appearing a single time and 3.3% taken by the ten largest. Sequenced sample: peripheral blood. The receptors originated from a woman older than 75 with acute or convalescent COVID-19.

The CDR3 protein is CASSFGQGYSPLHF. For the CDR3, the DNA is TGCGCCAGCAGCTTTGGACAGGGCTATTCACCCCTCCACTTT. The J gene is TRBJ1-6, the V gene TRBV5-1; 8 bases map to TRBD1. Germline V gene data show CDR1 as SGHRS and CDR2 as YFSETQ. V shed 2 bases and J 8 bases; nucleotides not matched to a gene: 3. The CDR3 spans 14 residues.

The J gene is TRBJ1-3, the V gene TRBV18; the match to TRBD1 covers 9 bases. This CDR3 has 16 amino acids. With 3 bases clipped from V and 2 bases from J, the junction kept 5 bases outside the gene matches. CDR1 is KGHSH, CDR2 LQKENI, per germline. The CDR3 region has the DNA TGTGCCAGCTCACCCTCCGGGACAGGGACTGGAAACACCATATATTTT. As protein: CASSPSGTGTGNTIYF.

The chain combines TRBV30 with TRBJ2-2; D not resolved. The CDR3 covers 13 residues. V lost 4 bases to trimming and J lost 4 bases, with 10 bases between them. Germline V lookup: CDR1 GTSNPN, CDR2 SVGIG (reference sequence). CDR3: CAWMATPTGELFF. The CDR3 DNA reads TGTGCCTGGATGGCAACACCCACCGGGGAGCTGTTTTTT. The whole variable domain, remainder taken from reference TRBV30 and TRBJ2-2, is SQTIHQWPATLVQPVGSPLSLECTVEGTSNPNLYWYRQAAGRGLQLLFYSVGIGQISSEVPQNLSASRPQDRQFILSSKKLLLSDSGFYLCAWMATPTGELFFGEGSRLTVL.

The chain joins TRBV27 to TRBJ1-5; no reliable D call. CDR3 size: 13 residues. With 8 bases removed from V and 4 bases from J, the gap between germline ends came to 12 bases. Germline assignment: CDR1 MNHEY and CDR2 SMNVEV (reference sequence). In DNA form, the CDR3 reads TGTGCCAGCGGTCGGGAGGGAAATCAGCCCCAGCATTTT. It encodes CASGREGNQPQHF.

This rearrangement joins TRBV18 to TRBJ1-5; no reliable D call. In germline, CDR1 is KGHSH, CDR2 LQKENI. CDR3 length: 14 amino acids. With 0 bases removed from V and 4 bases from J, the gap between germline ends came to 7 bases. The DNA for the CDR3 is TGTGCCAGCTCACCACCGGGCCCTAATCAGCCCCAGCATTTT. The encoded protein is CASSPPGPNQPQHF.

The chain recombines TRBV6-2 or TRBV6-3 with TRBJ2-2; 7 nucleotides line up with TRBD1. The CDR3 sequence is 16 residues long. Germline-derived CDR1 and CDR2 are MNHEY and SVGEGT. V lost 5 bases and J lost 4; bases outside the gene matches: 10. CDR3 loop: CASSKTGTVRTGELFF. The CDR3 nucleotides are TGTGCCAGCAGTAAAACCGGGACAGTCCGCACCGGGGAGCTGTTTTTT.

J is TRBJ2-3 and V is TRBV6-5; D might be TRBD1 (6 bases). Germline V CDR1 and CDR2: MNHEY, SVGAGI. The CDR3 has 14 amino acids. V lost 8 bases, J lost 4 bases, and 16 bases lay in between. The CDR3 protein is CASVNRAFADTQYF. The CDR3 DNA sequence: TGTGCCAGCGTTAACAGGGCATTTGCAGATACGCAGTATTTT.

This rearrangement joins TRBV6-5 to TRBJ2-5, with 7 positions matching TRBD2. J was trimmed by 10 bases and V by 6 bases; bases with no gene match: 11. CDR1 MNHEY and CDR2 SVGAGI come from the germline V gene. The CDR3 contains 13 residues. The DNA for the CDR3 is TGTGCCAGCAGCGGACCGAGCGGGATGAGCCAGTACTTC. Amino acids: CASSGPSGMSQYF.

This clone was counted only a few times. The rearrangement links TRBV3-1 (or the pseudogene TRBV3-2) to TRBJ1-6; 8 nucleotides match TRBD1. This CDR3 is built from 14 residues. Per the germline V gene, CDR1 is LGHDT and CDR2 is YNNKEL (reference sequence). V gave up 6 bases and J gave up 10 bases; unmatched junction bases: 8. Written as DNA, the CDR3 is TGTGCCAGCAGGTCCAGGGACAGGAGCTCACCCCTCCACTTT. Protein product: CASRSRDRSSPLHF.

The rearrangement links TRBV27 to TRBJ1-2; D might be TRBD1 (6 bases). This CDR3 has 15 amino acids. V lost 6 bases and J 3 bases, leaving 17 bases between the germline ends. Per the germline V gene, CDR1 is MNHEY and CDR2 is SMNVEV (reference sequence). As DNA, the CDR3 is TGTGCCAGCAGGCCCGACAGGTCTGGATACTATGGCTACACCTTC. Amino acid sequence: CASRPDRSGYYGYTF.

The rearrangement joins TRBV18 to TRBJ2-7; D unresolved. Germline V gene data show CDR1 as KGHSH and CDR2 as LQKENI. V was cut by 6 bases and J by 2 bases, with 14 bases left in between. The CDR3 has 14 amino acids. The CDR3 region is CASSPNTVTYEQYF. CDR3 DNA sequence: TGTGCCAGCTCCCCGAATACGGTTACCTACGAGCAGTACTTC.

This clone was detected a few times. The rearrangement joins TRBV3-1 (or the pseudogene TRBV3-2) to TRBJ1-6; D is possibly TRBD1 (6 bases). V dropped 3 bases and J dropped 2 bases, with 8 bases sitting between them. Germline CDR1 reads LGHDT; CDR2 reads YNNKEL (reference sequence). The CDR3 totals 15 residues. The CDR3 bases are TGTGCCAGCAGCCAGAAGGGGGCCTATAATTCACCCCTCCACTTT. Amino acid sequence: CASSQKGAYNSPLHF.

The table lists this clone with a few counts. The chain uses TRBV5-1 and TRBJ2-1, with 8 bases fitting TRBD1. Germline CDR1 SGHRS, CDR2 YFSETQ. This CDR3 is 17 amino acids long. V shed 4 bases and J 9 bases; nucleotides not matched to a gene: 18. CDR3 nucleotide sequence: TGCGCCAGCAGCCCACGACCACAGGGGGAGAAAGGGGTTGAGCAGTTCTTC. It encodes CASSPRPQGEKGVEQFF.

This rearrangement joins TRBV11-2 to TRBJ2-7; TRBD1 is a possible D gene (6 bases). CDR3 size: 15 residues. V lost 0 bases, J lost 3 bases, and 12 bases lay in between. Germline lookup yields CDR1 SGHAT and CDR2 FQNNGV. CDR3 sequence: CASSLDVTGFYEQYF. The CDR3 nucleotides read TGTGCCAGCAGCTTAGATGTGACAGGCTTCTACGAGCAGTACTTC.

This clone was detected a few times. The chain carries TRBV2 and TRBJ1-2; D is unresolved. The CDR3 is 15 amino acids. Trimming stripped 6 bases from V and 8 bases from J, with 22 bases between. The germline V gene has CDR1 SNHLY and CDR2 FYNNEI. CDR3 amino acids: CASSVVLVGPGGYTF. The DNA for the CDR3 is TGTGCCAGCAGCGTCGTGCTTGTAGGTCCGGGAGGCTACACCTTC.

As for this clone: A read error is possible here, since a much larger clone lies one base away. This sample includes further DNA sequences coding for the same CDR3. V and J are TRBV12-3 or TRBV12-4 and TRBJ1-2; no definite D call. Between the trimmed V and J ends, which lost 5 bases and 2 bases, there was a span of 6 bases. The CDR3 contains 12 residues. The CDR3 loop is CASSLQNYGYTF. For the CDR3, the DNA is TGTGCCAGCAGTCTTCAGAACTATGGCTACACCTTC.

The count of this clone is one. The chain links TRBV5-4 to TRBJ1-3; 8 bases align to TRBD1. The CDR3 totals 14 residues. The ends lost 6 bases at V and 0 bases at J; junction bases unmatched: 2. From germline, CDR1 is SGHNT and CDR2 YYREEE (reference sequence). The CDR3 DNA sequence: TGTGCCAGCACAACAGGGGGCTCTGGAAACACCATATATTTT. As protein: CASTTGGSGNTIYF.

The chain employs TRBV7-2 and TRBJ2-7; no definite D call. V lost 1 base to trimming and J lost 2 bases, with 9 bases between them. Germline CDR1 reads SGHTA; CDR2 reads FQGNSA. The CDR3 has 14 amino acids. The DNA of the CDR3 is TGTGCCAGCAGCTTAGTGGGCAGCACCTACGAGCAGTACTTC. This sequence encodes CASSLVGSTYEQYF.

With respect to this clone: Other DNA sequences from this sample encode an identical CDR3 as well. This chain uses TRBV5-1 with TRBJ2-5; 9 bases are shared with TRBD1. Germline trimming cut 4 bases from V and 3 bases from J; bases unmatched to any gene: 4. In germline, CDR1 is SGHRS, CDR2 YFSETQ. This CDR3 is built from 14 residues. The CDR3, as DNA: TGCGCCAGCAGCCCCGGACAGGGGAAAGAGACCCAGTACTTC. It is translated as CASSPGQGKETQYF. The complete variable domain, with remaining parts taken from reference TRBV5-1 and TRBJ2-5, reads KAGVTQTPRYLIKTRGQQVTLSCSPISGHRSVSWYQQTPGQGLQFLFEYFSETQRNKGNFPGRFSGRQFSNSRSEMNVSTLELGDSALYLCASSPGQGKETQYFGPGTRLLVL.